The clone carrying this T cell receptor (beta chain) has just one count. Its antigen is not known. Profiled with immunoSEQ multiplex PCR; TCRdb holds only in-frame clones, not every one. The table has tens of thousands of clones, about 83% seen once. V lost 1 base and J lost 6, with 12 bases in between. There are 15 residues in the CDR3. Germline loops: CDR1 SGHAT, CDR2 FQNNGV. These data come from a study of neoadjuvant anti-PD-1 for oral cavity cancer. Study results and limitations: With three patients per group, TCR findings need larger cohorts.

The sequencing here drew on PBMCs, taken before nivolumab (anti-PD-1) treatment. This clonotype was sampled from a person between 40 and 85 years old with oral cavity squamous cell carcinoma. The chain uses TRBV11-2 and TRBJ1-4, with a weak D call TRBD1 (6 bases). CDR3 residues: CASSLGTGSDEKLFF. Written as DNA, the CDR3 is TGTGCCAGCAGCTTAGGCACAGGGTCTGATGAAAAACTGTTTTTT.